This TCR beta chain came from a study of pediatric ulcerative colitis. A remark on this clone: Its antigen is not identified.

Using immunoSEQ multiplex PCR, the repertoire was profiled, and TCRdb retains in-frame clones only, with some absent. The data contain under 50,000 clones, 78% of them seen just once; the ten biggest clones take up more than 3.5%. Trimming stripped 7 bases from V and 8 bases from J, with 14 bases between. CDR1 LNHDA and CDR2 SQIVND come from the germline V gene (reference sequence). The CDR3 is 13 residues long. Overall study findings and caveats: Clonal expansions reduced rectal repertoire diversity in acute severe colitis. No controls had the two rectal clonotypes shared by ulcerative colitis patients.

Rectal tissue came from one to two pinch biopsies taken at colonoscopy. This TCR came from a girl between 10 and 17 years old with moderate ulcerative colitis. This chain connects TRBV19 to TRBJ1-4, with D tentatively TRBD1 (5 bases). The sequenced sample consisted of gut tissue. CDR3 sequence reads: CASKSGLREKLFF. The CDR3 DNA reads TGTGCCAGTAAATCGGGGCTCCGGGAAAAACTGTTTTTT.